Each of the 22 T cell receptor beta chains below was sequenced from the same sample in a study of low-dose radiotherapy and immunotherapy resistance in tumors (dated by TCRdb to between 2021 and 2024). Superscript III and a set of TRAV- and TRBV-specific primers were used to synthesize first-strand cDNA, so that both TCRalpha and TCRbeta chains were covered. A roughly 21-cycle PCR with Phusion amplified the TCRs, pairing a constant-region primer with the adapter that was attached to the V primers. TCRdb itself trimmed the public reads at Q25 with fastp, ran MiXCR and retained productive beta chains. Records with the same CDR3 protein are collapsed into one entry carrying the most frequent genes and DNA. The sample records about 12,000 distinct CDR3 sequences, 76% of which are singletons. Together, the top ten hold around 3.5% of the sample. The source of these receptors is a human donor with advanced metastatic prostate, ovarian, gallbladder or colorectal cancer (not recorded which). This table probably holds off-target reads from a library built for another chain.

The rearrangement links TRBV18 to TRBJ2-3; 7 bases are a match to TRBD1. With V trimmed by 2 bases and J by 2 bases, 7 bases remained unmatched. Germline V gene data show CDR1 as KGHSH and CDR2 as LQKENI. CDR3 size: 16 residues. The CDR3 sequence: CASSPIRQGLTDTQYF. In DNA, the CDR3 is TGTGCCAGCTCACCAATACGACAGGGCCTCACAGATACGCAGTATTTT.

J is TRBJ2-3 and V is TRBV11-2; D gene uncertain. V lost 10 bases and J lost 0, with 14 bases in between. This CDR3 contains 14 residues. CDR1 and CDR2 from the germline V gene are SGHAT and FQNNGV. CDR3 DNA sequence: TGTGCCACCGCGTCTCGGCGCAGCACAGATACGCAGTATTTT. Translated: CATASRRSTDTQYF.

The chain employs TRBV14 and TRBJ1-2, with D unclear. The ends were cut back, 1 base at V and 4 bases at J, with 10 bases in the middle. Germline CDR1 SGHDN, CDR2 FVKESK. CDR3 length: 14 amino acids. The CDR3 reads CASSQGVGAYGYTF. The CDR3 nucleotides are TGTGCCAGCAGCCAAGGGGTTGGTGCCTATGGCTACACCTTC. Complete variable domain (other parts from reference TRBV14 and TRBJ1-2): EAGVTQFPSHSVIEKGQTVTLRCDPISGHDNLYWYRRVMGKEIKFLLHFVKESKQDESGMPNNRFLAERTGGTYSTLKVQPAELEDSGVYFCASSQGVGAYGYTFGSGTRLTVV.

This clonotype turned up a few times. The chain combines TRBV5-1 with TRBJ2-2; a weak D match, TRBD1 (5 bases). The V end was cut by 6 bases, the J end by 2 bases, with 23 bases between. Germline V lookup: CDR1 SGHRS, CDR2 YFSETQ. This CDR3 is built from 18 residues. Here the CDR3 DNA reads TGCGCCAGCAAAGCCAGGCTTCGGACGGACACAAACACCGGGGAGCTGTTTTTT. This encodes CASKARLRTDTNTGELFF.

The chain is built from TRBV27 and TRBJ1-5; 8 bases are shared with TRBD1. V shed 9 bases and J 5 bases; nucleotides not matched to a gene: 6. The CDR3 runs 13 residues. Germline V lookup: CDR1 MNHEY, CDR2 SMNVEV (reference sequence). The CDR3 region has the DNA TGTGCCAGTCGGGGGGACAGGCATCAGCCCCAGCATTTT. It yields the protein CASRGDRHQPQHF.

This clonotype was counted once. The chain recombines TRBV2 with TRBJ1-4, with a weak D call TRBD1 (6 bases). Trimming pared 6 bases from V and 8 bases from J, leaving 16 bases between. CDR1 and CDR2 from the germline V gene are SNHLY and FYNNEI. This CDR3 region has 14 residues. The DNA of the CDR3 is TGTGCCAGCAGGATACAGGGAATTCAAGAAAAACTGTTTTTT. Protein: CASRIQGIQEKLFF.

This chain uses TRBV2 with TRBJ2-7, with TRBD2 matching over 14 bases. Trimming cost V 4 bases and J 2 bases; bases outside gene matches: 4. The CDR3 covers 16 residues. CDR1 is SNHLY and CDR2 is FYNNEI in the germline V gene. Written as DNA, the CDR3 is TGTGCCAGCAGTGGGGGGACTAGCGGGAGCACCTACGAGCAGTACTTC. Protein: CASSGGTSGSTYEQYF.

The chain recombines TRBV6-2 or TRBV6-3 with TRBJ2-1; TRBD2 is a possible D gene (6 bases). The CDR3 length is 13 residues. CDR1 MNHEY and CDR2 SVGEGT come from the germline V gene. V dropped 6 bases and J dropped 10 bases, with 16 bases sitting between them. DNA of the CDR3: TGTGCCAGCAGGCTGTCTAGCGCCAGGGAGCAGTTCTTC. Amino acid sequence: CASRLSSAREQFF.

The rearrangement uses TRBV28 and TRBJ1-5; D is uncertain. Germline V gene data show CDR1 as MDHEN and CDR2 as SYDVKM. The CDR3 is 15 residues long. Trimming stripped 6 bases from V and 8 bases from J, with 20 bases between. The CDR3 loop is CASSSRASRPEPQHF. The CDR3 coding sequence is TGTGCCAGCAGCAGTAGGGCCAGCCGCCCCGAGCCCCAGCATTTT.

This chain joins TRBV2 and TRBJ1-2, with TRBD1 as a possible D gene (5 bases). The CDR3 consists of 12 residues. Trimming stripped 7 bases from V and 8 bases from J, with 14 bases between. Germline CDR1 and CDR2: SNHLY and FYNNEI. This CDR3 is CASIWGMEGYTF. CDR3 nucleotide sequence: TGTGCCAGCATCTGGGGGATGGAGGGCTACACCTTC.

The chain combines TRBV20-1 with TRBJ2-7; 7 bases align to TRBD2. Losses at the gene ends were 3 bases for V and 2 bases for J; bases not matched to a gene: 7. Germline loops: CDR1 DFQATT, CDR2 SNEGSKA (reference sequence). CDR3 length: 14 amino acids. CDR3 sequence reads: CSASLGAGAYEQYF. In DNA form, the CDR3 reads TGCAGTGCTAGCCTCGGGGCGGGGGCCTACGAGCAGTACTTC.

This chain uses TRBV10-3 with TRBJ1-6, with TRBD1 matching over 7 bases. The germline CDR1 and CDR2 sequences are ENHRY and SYGVKD. V was pared by 0 bases and J by 9 bases, with 5 bases of the junction left unmatched. The CDR3 is made up of 15 amino acids. The CDR3 spells CAISESGQGGSPLHF. The CDR3 DNA sequence: TGTGCCATCAGTGAGTCGGGCCAGGGGGGTTCACCCCTCCACTTT.

The genes are TRBV28 and TRBJ2-2; 11 nucleotides align to TRBD1. CDR3 length equals 15 residues. The trim removed 8 bases at V and 0 bases at J, leaving 2 bases unmatched. The germline V gene has CDR1 MDHEN and CDR2 SYDVKM. The CDR3 DNA reads as TGTGCCAGCCTGGGACAGGGGGCGAACACCGGGGAGCTGTTTTTT. This sequence encodes CASLGQGANTGELFF.

The rearrangement uses TRBV10-3 and TRBJ2-7; D call uncertain. Trimming shortened V by 0 bases and J by 3 bases, and 3 bases separated the two germline ends. The CDR3 has 12 amino acids. Germline CDR1 reads ENHRY; CDR2 reads SYGVKD. The CDR3 region is CAISESGYEQYF. The CDR3, as DNA: TGTGCCATCAGTGAGTCTGGCTACGAGCAGTACTTC.

V and J are TRBV4-1 and TRBJ2-7; TRBD2 aligns across 12 bases. Per the germline V gene, CDR1 is MGHRA and CDR2 is YSYEKL. The CDR3 spans 15 residues. The V and J ends lost 6 bases and 5 bases, in that order; junction bases with no gene match: 8. CDR3 nucleotide sequence: TGCGCCAGCAGGATACTAGCGGGAGGCCCCCACGAGCAGTACTTC. Translated: CASRILAGGPHEQYF.

This clonotype is labeled large (0.1 to 1%). V is TRBV6-8 and J is TRBJ1-2; D remains unclear. This CDR3 has 14 residues. CDR1 MNHGY and CDR2 SAAAGT come from the germline V gene. With 2 bases removed from V and 4 bases from J, the gap between germline ends came to 11 bases. The DNA of the CDR3 is TGTGCCAGCAGTTACGGTCCGGATTTCTATGGCTACACCTTC. It yields the protein CASSYGPDFYGYTF.

The rearrangement uses TRBV20-1 and TRBJ2-5, with 9 bases matching TRBD2. This CDR3 region has 15 residues. The germline gives CDR1 DFQATT, CDR2 SNEGSKA (reference sequence). The V gene end was trimmed by 0 bases and the J gene end by 5 bases; junction bases not matched to a gene: 7. The CDR3 protein is CSARELAGGRETQYF. For the CDR3, the DNA is TGCAGTGCTAGAGAACTAGCGGGCGGGAGGGAGACCCAGTACTTC.

Only one count was recorded for this clonotype. The chain joins TRBV29-1 to TRBJ2-7; D is possibly TRBD1 (5 bases). Germline values: CDR1 SQVTM, CDR2 ANQGSEA. The CDR3 has 13 residues. V gave up 0 bases and J gave up 2 bases, with 8 bases separating them. The CDR3 nucleotides read TGCAGCGTTGAAGAAGGGGATACCTACGAGCAGTACTTC. Its translation is CSVEEGDTYEQYF.

The rearrangement joins TRBV19 to TRBJ1-6; 7 bases are a match to TRBD1. J lost 9 bases, V lost 5 bases, and 7 bases had no gene match. CDR1 and CDR2 (germline): LNHDA, SQIVND (reference sequence). This CDR3 has 14 residues. CDR3 loop: CASSAGTATSPLHF. The CDR3 DNA follows: TGTGCCAGTAGTGCCGGGACAGCAACTTCACCCCTCCACTTT.

The chain links TRBV11-1 to TRBJ2-1; a possible D gene is TRBD2 (6 bases). This CDR3 region has 13 residues. The germline CDR1 and CDR2 sequences are SGHAT and FQDESV (reference sequence). V was pared by 4 bases and J by 5 bases, with 9 bases between. In nucleotides, the CDR3 is TGTGCCAGCAGCTCTGGGGGGAACAATGAGCAGTTCTTC. Amino acids: CASSSGGNNEQFF.

In DNA, the CDR3 is TGTGCCAGCAGTTTATATGGGACAGGGTCTCGGGAGCAGTACTTC. It is translated as CASSLYGTGSREQYF. The chain has TRBV27 and TRBJ2-7; TRBD1 matches 9 bases. This CDR3 spans 15 amino acids. Germline CDR1 reads MNHEY; CDR2 reads SMNVEV (reference sequence). Losses at the gene ends were 1 base for V and 7 bases for J; bases not matched to a gene: 8.

DNA for the CDR3: TGTGCCAGCCTGCCGGGACCGCTAAACCTCGATACGCAGTATTTT. Translating gives CASLPGPLNLDTQYF. The chain combines TRBV28 with TRBJ2-3; D might be TRBD1 or TRBD2, each matching 5 bases. The germline CDR1 and CDR2 sequences are MDHEN and SYDVKM. The CDR3 has 15 amino acids. With 8 bases removed from V and 6 bases from J, the gap between germline ends came to 21 bases.